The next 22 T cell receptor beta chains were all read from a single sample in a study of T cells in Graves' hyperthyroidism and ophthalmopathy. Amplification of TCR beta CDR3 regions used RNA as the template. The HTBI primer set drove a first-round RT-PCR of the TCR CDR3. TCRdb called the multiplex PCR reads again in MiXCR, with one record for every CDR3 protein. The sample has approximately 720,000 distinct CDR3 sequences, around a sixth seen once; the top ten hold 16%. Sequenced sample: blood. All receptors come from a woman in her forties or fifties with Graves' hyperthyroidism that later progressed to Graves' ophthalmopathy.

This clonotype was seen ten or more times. CDR3 sequence (DNA): TGTGCCTGGAGGACAGGGGGCAATCAGCCCCAGCATTTT. This sequence encodes CAWRTGGNQPQHF. This chain uses TRBV30 with TRBJ1-5; 8 bases match TRBD1. This CDR3 spans 13 amino acids. Germline CDR1 and CDR2: GTSNPN and SVGIG (reference sequence). The V and J ends lost 3 bases and 2 bases, in that order; junction bases with no gene match: 0.

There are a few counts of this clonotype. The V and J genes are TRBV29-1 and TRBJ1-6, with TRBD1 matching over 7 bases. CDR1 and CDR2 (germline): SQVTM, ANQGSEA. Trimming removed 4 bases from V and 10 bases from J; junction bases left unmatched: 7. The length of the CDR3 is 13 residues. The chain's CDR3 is CSVGQGDGSPLHF. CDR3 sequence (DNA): TGCAGCGTTGGTCAGGGGGACGGCTCACCCCTCCACTTT.

DNA of the CDR3: TGCGCCAGCAGCTTGGTTTTGGGTGGTGGCGGTGGATACCAAGAGACCCAGTACTTC. This translates into CASSLVLGGGGGYQETQYF. This chain joins TRBV5-1 and TRBJ2-5; D gene uncertain. CDR3 length: 19 residues. CDR1 is SGHRS and CDR2 is YFSETQ in the germline V gene. With 0 bases removed from V and 0 bases from J, the gap between germline ends came to 21 bases.

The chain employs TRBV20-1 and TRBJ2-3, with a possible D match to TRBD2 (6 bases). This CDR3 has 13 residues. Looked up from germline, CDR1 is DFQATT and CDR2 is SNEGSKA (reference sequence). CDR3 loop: CTSGRQGGVTQYF. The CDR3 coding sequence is TGCACCAGCGGCAGACAAGGAGGGGTTACGCAGTATTTT.

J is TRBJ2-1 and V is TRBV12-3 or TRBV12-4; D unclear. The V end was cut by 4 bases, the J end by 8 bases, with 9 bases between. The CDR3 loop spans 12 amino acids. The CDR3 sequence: CASSSRAYEQFF. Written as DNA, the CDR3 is TGTGCCAGCAGTTCCCGCGCATATGAGCAGTTCTTC.

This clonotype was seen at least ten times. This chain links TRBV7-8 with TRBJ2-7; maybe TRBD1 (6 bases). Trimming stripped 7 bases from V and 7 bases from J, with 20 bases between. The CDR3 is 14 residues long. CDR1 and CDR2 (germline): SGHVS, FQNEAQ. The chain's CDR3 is CASTHHRELVEQYF. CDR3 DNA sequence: TGTGCCAGCACCCACCACAGGGAATTGGTAGAGCAGTACTTC.

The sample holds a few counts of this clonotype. CDR3 coding DNA: TGCGCCAGCAGCGGGCCGGGTTCCGAGACCCAGTACTTC. It yields the protein CASSGPGSETQYF. V gene TRBV5-1 combines with J gene TRBJ2-5, with D hard to call. The CDR3 runs 13 residues. From germline, CDR1 is SGHRS and CDR2 YFSETQ. With 4 bases removed from V and 5 bases from J, the gap between germline ends came to 12 bases.

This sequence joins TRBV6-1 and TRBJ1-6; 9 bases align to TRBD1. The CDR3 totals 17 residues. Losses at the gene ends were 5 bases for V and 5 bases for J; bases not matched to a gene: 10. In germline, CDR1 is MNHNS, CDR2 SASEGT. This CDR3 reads CASSSIVGDRDNSPLHF. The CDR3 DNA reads TGTGCCAGCAGTTCCATCGTGGGGGACAGGGATAATTCACCCCTCCACTTT.

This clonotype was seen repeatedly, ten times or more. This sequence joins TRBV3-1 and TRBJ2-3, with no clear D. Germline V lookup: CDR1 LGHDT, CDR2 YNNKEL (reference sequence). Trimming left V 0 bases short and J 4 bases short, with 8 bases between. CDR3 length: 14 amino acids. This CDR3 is CASSQDWSSDTQYF. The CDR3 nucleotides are TGTGCCAGCAGCCAAGATTGGAGCTCAGATACGCAGTATTTT.

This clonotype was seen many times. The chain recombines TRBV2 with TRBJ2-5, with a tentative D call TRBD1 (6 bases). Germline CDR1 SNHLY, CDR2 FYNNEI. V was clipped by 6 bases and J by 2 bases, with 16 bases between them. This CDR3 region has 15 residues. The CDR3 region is CASRNRDTEQETQYF. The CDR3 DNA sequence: TGTGCCAGCAGAAACCGGGACACCGAACAAGAGACCCAGTACTTC.

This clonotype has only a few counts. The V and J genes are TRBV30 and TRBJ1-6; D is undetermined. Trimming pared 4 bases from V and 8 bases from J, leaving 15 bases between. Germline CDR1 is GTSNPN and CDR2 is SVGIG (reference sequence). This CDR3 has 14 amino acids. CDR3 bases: TGTGCCTGGAATTGGTCGCAGCAGGATTCACCCCTCCACTTT. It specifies CAWNWSQQDSPLHF.

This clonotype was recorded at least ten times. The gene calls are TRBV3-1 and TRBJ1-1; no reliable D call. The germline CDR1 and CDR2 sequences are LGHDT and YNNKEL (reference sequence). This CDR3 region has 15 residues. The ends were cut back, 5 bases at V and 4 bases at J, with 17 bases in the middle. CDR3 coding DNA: TGTGCCAGCAGCGTCCGACTGGGCGTCGGCACTGAAGCTTTCTTT. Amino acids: CASSVRLGVGTEAFF.

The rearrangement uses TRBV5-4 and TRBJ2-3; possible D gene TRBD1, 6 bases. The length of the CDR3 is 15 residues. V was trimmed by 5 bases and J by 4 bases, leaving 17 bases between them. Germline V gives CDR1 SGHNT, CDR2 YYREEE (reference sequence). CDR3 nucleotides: TGTGCCAGCAGGTCCGTGGGACACTGGGCAGATACGCAGTATTTT. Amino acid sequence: CASRSVGHWADTQYF.

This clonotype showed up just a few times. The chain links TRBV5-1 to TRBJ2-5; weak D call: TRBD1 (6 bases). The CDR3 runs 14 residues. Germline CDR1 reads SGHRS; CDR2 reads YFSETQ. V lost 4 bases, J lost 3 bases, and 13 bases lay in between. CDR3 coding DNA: TGCGCCAGCAGCCAAGGATGGACAGAAGAGACCCAGTACTTC. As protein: CASSQGWTEETQYF.

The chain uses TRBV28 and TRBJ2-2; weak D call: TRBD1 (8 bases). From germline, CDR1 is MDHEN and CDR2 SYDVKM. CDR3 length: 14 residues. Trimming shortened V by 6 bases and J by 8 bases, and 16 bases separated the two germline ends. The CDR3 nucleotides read TGTGCCAGCAGGTCGACAGGGGACTATGGGGAGCTGTTTTTT. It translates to CASRSTGDYGELFF.

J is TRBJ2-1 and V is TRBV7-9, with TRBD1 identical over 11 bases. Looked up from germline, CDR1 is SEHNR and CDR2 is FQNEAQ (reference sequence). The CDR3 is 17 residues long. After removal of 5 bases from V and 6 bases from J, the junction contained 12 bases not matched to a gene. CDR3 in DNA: TGTGCCAGCAGCACCCAGTCCCGCGGGACAGGGGGCAATGAGCAGTTCTTC. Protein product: CASSTQSRGTGGNEQFF.

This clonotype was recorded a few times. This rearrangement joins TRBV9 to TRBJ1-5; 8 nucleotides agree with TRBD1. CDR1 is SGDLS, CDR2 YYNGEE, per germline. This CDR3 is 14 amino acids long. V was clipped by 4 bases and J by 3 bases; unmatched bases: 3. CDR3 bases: TGTGCCAGCAGCCAGGGGGCCCTCAATCAGCCCCAGCATTTT. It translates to CASSQGALNQPQHF.

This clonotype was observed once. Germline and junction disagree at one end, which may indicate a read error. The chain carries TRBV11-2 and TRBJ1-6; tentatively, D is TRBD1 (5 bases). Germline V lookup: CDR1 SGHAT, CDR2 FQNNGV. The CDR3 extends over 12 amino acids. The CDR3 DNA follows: TGCGCCAGCAGCCATGGGGGGTCACCCCTCCACTTT. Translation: CASSHGGSPLHF.

CDR3 amino acids: CASSPHDRGSNQPQHF. CDR3 coding DNA: TGTGCCAGCAGCCCGCATGACAGGGGAAGCAATCAGCCCCAGCATTTT. The gene calls are TRBV7-8 and TRBJ1-5, with 8 bases lining up with TRBD1. In germline, CDR1 is SGHVS, CDR2 FQNEAQ. This CDR3 is built from 16 residues. The trim removed 5 bases at V and 1 base at J, leaving 7 bases unmatched.

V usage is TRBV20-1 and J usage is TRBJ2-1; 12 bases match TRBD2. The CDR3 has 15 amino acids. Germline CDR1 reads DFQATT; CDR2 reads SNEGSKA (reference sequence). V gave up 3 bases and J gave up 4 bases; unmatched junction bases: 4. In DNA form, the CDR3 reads TGCAGTGCTAGGGCTAGCGGGGGGGTATACAATGAGCAGTTCTTC. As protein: CSARASGGVYNEQFF.

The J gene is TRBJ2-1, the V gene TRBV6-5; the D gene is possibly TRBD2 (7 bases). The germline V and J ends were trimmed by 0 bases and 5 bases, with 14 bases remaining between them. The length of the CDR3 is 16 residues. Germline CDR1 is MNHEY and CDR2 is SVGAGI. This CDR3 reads CASSYSRGGIHNEQFF. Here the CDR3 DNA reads TGTGCCAGCAGTTACTCGAGGGGGGGAATCCACAATGAGCAGTTCTTC.

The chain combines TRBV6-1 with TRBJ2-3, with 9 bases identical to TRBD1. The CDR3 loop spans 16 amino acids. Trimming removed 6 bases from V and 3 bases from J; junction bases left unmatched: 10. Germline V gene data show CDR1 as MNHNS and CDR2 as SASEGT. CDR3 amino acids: CASRMKTGGRTDTQYF. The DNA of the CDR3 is TGTGCCAGCAGGATGAAGACAGGGGGGAGGACAGATACGCAGTATTTT.